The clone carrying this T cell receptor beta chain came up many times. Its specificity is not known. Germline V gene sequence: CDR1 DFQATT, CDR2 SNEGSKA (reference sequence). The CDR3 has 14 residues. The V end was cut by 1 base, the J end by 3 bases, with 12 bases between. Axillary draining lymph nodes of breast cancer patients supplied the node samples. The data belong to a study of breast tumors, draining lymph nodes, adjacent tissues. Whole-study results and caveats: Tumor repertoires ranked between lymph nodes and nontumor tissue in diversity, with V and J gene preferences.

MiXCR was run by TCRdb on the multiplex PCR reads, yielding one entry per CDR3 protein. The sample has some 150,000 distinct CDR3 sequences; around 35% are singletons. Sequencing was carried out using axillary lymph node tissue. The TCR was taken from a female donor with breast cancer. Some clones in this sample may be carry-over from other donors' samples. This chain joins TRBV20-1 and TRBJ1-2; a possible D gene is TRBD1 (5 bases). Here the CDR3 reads CSARVAGLDYGYTF. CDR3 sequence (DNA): TGCAGTGCTAGAGTAGCGGGGCTTGACTATGGCTACACCTTC.